The 11 T cell receptor beta chains presented below share a single source sample, sequenced in a study of human T cells and chemical hapten exposure. TCRdb called the RACE reads again in MiXCR, with one record for every CDR3 protein. The sample has 150,000 to 200,000 distinct CDR3 sequences, approximately 20% seen once. Time point of the sample: patch test 1, 2 weeks after DPC sensitization. The treatment is: therapeutic diphenylcyclopropenone sensitization with weekly scalp DPC. The sequenced sample was whole blood, obtained in connection with sensitization to the hapten diphenylcyclopropenone (DPC). These receptors originate from a woman in her fifties or sixties with alopecia areata. Some clones in this sample may be carry-over from other donors' samples.

This clonotype has more than one count but fewer than ten. CDR3 amino acids: CSASPPGRAKQYF. The CDR3, as DNA: TGCAGTGCCAGTCCCCCTGGAAGGGCAAAGCAGTACTTC. V is TRBV20-1 and J is TRBJ2-7; D uncertain. The CDR3 runs 13 residues. Trimming removed 6 bases at V and 8 bases at J, with 20 bases between. CDR1 DFQATT and CDR2 SNEGSKA come from the germline V gene (reference sequence).

The rearrangement joins TRBV5-4 to TRBJ2-5; 9 bases align to TRBD1. The CDR3 has 13 amino acids. Germline V gene lookup returns CDR1 SGHNT and CDR2 YYREEE (reference sequence). V shed 5 bases and J 7 bases; nucleotides not matched to a gene: 6. The CDR3 region has the DNA TGTGCCAGCAGGTTACAGGGGGCCGGGACCCAGTACTTC. Translation: CASRLQGAGTQYF.

The chain uses TRBV12-3 or TRBV12-4 and TRBJ1-3; D is undetermined. Between the trimmed V and J ends, which lost 2 bases and 3 bases, there was a span of 8 bases. The CDR3 is 14 amino acids. Written as DNA, the CDR3 is TGTGCCAGCAGTTTAAGTGCCGATGGAAACACCATATATTTT. This translates into CASSLSADGNTIYF.

This clonotype was observed a few times. This chain uses TRBV7-9 with TRBJ1-1, with TRBD1 identical over 7 bases. J was trimmed by 4 bases and V by 3 bases; bases with no gene match: 5. The CDR3 contains 14 residues. In germline, CDR1 is SEHNR, CDR2 FQNEAQ (reference sequence). DNA for the CDR3: TGTGCCAGCAGCTTCGATCCAGGGGGCACTGAAGCTTTCTTT. Protein: CASSFDPGGTEAFF.

The gene calls are TRBV11-2 and TRBJ2-3; weak D call: TRBD1 (6 bases). The germline V gene has CDR1 SGHAT and CDR2 FQNNGV. The V gene lost 5 bases and the J gene lost 1 base, with 10 bases spanning the gap. This CDR3 comprises 14 residues. CDR3 in DNA: TGTGCCAGCAGCCCAGGGGTCCGCACAGATACGCAGTATTTT. This sequence encodes CASSPGVRTDTQYF.

This clonotype was seen a few times. The chain combines TRBV6-2 or TRBV6-3 with TRBJ1-5; tentatively, D is TRBD1 (5 bases). Germline V gene sequence: CDR1 MNHEY, CDR2 SVGEGT. V was clipped by 3 bases and J by 6 bases, with 18 bases between them. The CDR3 sequence is 16 residues long. The DNA of the CDR3 is TGTGCCAGCAGTTATTCGAGGCCCAGGGATGGTCAGCCCCAGCATTTT. Translating it yields CASSYSRPRDGQPQHF.

This clonotype turned up a few times. CDR3 sequence reads: CSVEDEIRSSYNEQFF. The CDR3 DNA follows: TGCAGCGTTGAAGATGAGATCCGGAGCTCCTACAATGAGCAGTTCTTC. The chain uses TRBV29-1 and TRBJ2-1; D is unclear. This CDR3 comprises 16 residues. The ends were cut back, 0 bases at V and 0 bases at J, with 12 bases in the middle. The germline V gene has CDR1 SQVTM and CDR2 ANQGSEA.

This clonotype was seen a few times. V and J are TRBV29-1 and TRBJ2-3; D might be TRBD1 (5 bases). The CDR3 consists of 15 residues. V lost 3 bases to trimming and J lost 0 bases, with 13 bases between them. Germline V gene data show CDR1 as SQVTM and CDR2 as ANQGSEA. The CDR3 is CSVDEDKSSTDTQYF. DNA of the CDR3: TGCAGCGTTGACGAGGACAAATCTAGCACAGATACGCAGTATTTT.

This clonotype was detected a few times. V gene TRBV29-1 combines with J gene TRBJ1-1, with TRBD1 identical over 9 bases. V lost 4 bases and J lost 9; bases outside the gene matches: 12. This CDR3 has 14 amino acids. Germline CDR1 reads SQVTM; CDR2 reads ANQGSEA. CDR3 protein: CSVGPGQGVVKAFF. CDR3 nucleotides: TGCAGCGTTGGGCCGGGACAGGGAGTGGTGAAAGCTTTCTTT.

The gene calls are TRBV6-5 and TRBJ2-5; 11 bases line up with TRBD2. Germline CDR1 MNHEY, CDR2 SVGAGI. This CDR3 comprises 14 residues. The trim removed 5 bases at V and 5 bases at J, leaving 4 bases unmatched. CDR3 protein: CASSHSGRGETQYF. The CDR3 DNA reads TGTGCCAGCAGTCATAGCGGGAGGGGGGAGACCCAGTACTTC.

This clonotype was counted at least ten times. The rearrangement uses TRBV6-4 and TRBJ1-1, with D tentatively TRBD1 (6 bases). The CDR3 runs 14 residues. V dropped 6 bases and J dropped 2 bases, with 13 bases sitting between them. CDR1 MRHNA and CDR2 SNTAGT come from the germline V gene. CDR3 amino acids: CASRADRTNTEAFF. The CDR3 DNA follows: TGTGCCAGCAGAGCAGACAGGACCAACACTGAAGCTTTCTTT.